This T cell receptor (beta chain) came from a study of T cells in Graves' hyperthyroidism and ophthalmopathy (dated by TCRdb to between 2018 and 2021). At the level of the whole study: A discovery cohort of approximately 97 patients, 43 with Graves' ophthalmopathy and about 58 with stable Graves' hyperthyroidism, was used to find distinguishing TCR V-J signatures. Whether ophthalmopathy could be predicted prospectively was tested in an independent validation cohort made up of 18 to 20 hyperthyroidism patients plus 17 patients who later progressed to ophthalmopathy. The 95 to 100 discovery patients were randomly divided into training and test sets at a 7:3 ratio. In addition, the study compared T-cell repertoires in thyroid tissue and in blood from over 5 Graves' hyperthyroidism patients. Following sampling, methimazole starting at 30 mg daily was given to hyperthyroidism patients, and high-dose intravenous methylprednisolone was given to ophthalmopathy patients. According to the paper, TCR Vbeta CDR3 sequencing was carried out on some 140 peripheral blood samples, which came from around 43 ophthalmopathy, around 74 hyperthyroidism and about 17 progressor patients.

Note on this clonotype: The antigen this receptor binds is unknown. Within one base of it there is no much larger clone, and no base qualities were kept.

Broader findings and caveats from the paper: Most expanded thyroid clonotypes (frequency above 0.001) were also detected in blood, suggesting blood repertoires may reflect thyroid immune responses. Ophthalmopathy was separated from stable hyperthyroidism by a 13 V-J signature model, with approximately 90% sensitivity and just over 81% specificity obtained in cross-validation and 80%/75% obtained in testing. In validation, the model predicted progression to ophthalmopathy a median of roughly 6.1 months before onset, with 70% to 71% sensitivity and almost 75% specificity. Sample size was not statistically predetermined, and investigators were not blinded to group allocation.

Stable Graves' hyperthyroidism was defined as no progression to ophthalmopathy during 18 months of follow-up. Hyperthyroidism patients were newly diagnosed, with disease duration under 2 months, and aged 18 to 65 years. The study excluded patients with uncontrolled infections, other autoimmune diseases, pregnancy or lactation. Diagnoses relied on clinical symptoms, serum thyroxine and TRAb, thyroid ultrasound and orbital computed tomography. Total RNA was extracted using Trizol reagent, and RNA quality was assessed on an Agilent 2100 Bioanalyzer. The TCR beta CDR3 regions were amplified from the RNA transcripts. The first round of RT-PCR for the TCR CDR3 was performed with the HTBI primer set and the Qiagen OneStep RT-PCR kit. The libraries were constructed in a second round of multiplex PCR and then size-selected and purified. Libraries were sequenced paired-end with 100 bp reads on an Illumina HiSeq2000. As for how the authors treated the data: SOAPnuke was used to process the raw data, with reads discarded if the reads contained adapters or uncalled bases, had a mean Phred below 15, or lacked an exact constant-primer or identifier match. High-quality paired reads were merged using COPE v1.2.5, and each unique nucleotide sequence was defined as a clonotype. MiTCR v1.1 was used to align clonotypes to the IMGT TRBV, TRBD and TRBJ reference segments. Analysis was restricted to V-J combinations with a frequency above 0.0001, which covered roughly 99% of repertoires. The TCS score was defined as F50 (clonal expansion) divided by E x V (chaos), with BLOSUM62-based TCRdist calculated between CDR3 peptides within each V-J. Welch's t-statistics and random forest reduced 514 V-J features to about 13, which were used in a naive Bayes classifier (R e1071). The public sequencing data were trimmed at Q25 with fastp and processed into clonotypes with MiXCR by TCRdb, which kept only in-frame beta chains. Identical CDR3 protein sequences are pooled into one entry, listed with their most common genes and DNA. The V and J calls and clone size come from TCRdb's table, not from the authors' own analysis. The sample data list some 600,000 distinct CDR3 sequences, and 40% to 55% of these were observed just once. The ten largest clonotypes hold approximately 8.2% of the sample.

Its CDR3 holds 15 amino acids, cysteine through phenylalanine. Only the CDR3 DNA stays, 45 bases, in frame from base 1. As encoded in the germline V gene, CDR1 is SQVTM while CDR2 is ANQGSEA. Relative to germline, V is 4 bases shorter and J is 6 bases shorter, with 18 bases between their ends. The receptor comes from a woman under 30 with Graves' hyperthyroidism. Donor details come from another sample of the same person, matched by shared clones. Sequenced input: peripheral blood or thyroid tissue (not recorded which). The chain is encoded by TRBV29-1 joined to TRBJ2-2; TRBD2 might be the D gene, on 6 matching bases. The CDR3 reads as follows: CSVVGGSRGAGELFF. The nucleotide sequence reads as follows: TGCAGCGTTGTCGGTGGGTCACGCGGGGCCGGGGAGCTGTTTTTT.